This entry features one T cell receptor (beta chain) sequence. Antigen unknown. The time point here: after neoadjuvant nivolumab, at surgical resection. This specimen comes from a study of neoadjuvant anti-PD-1 for oral cavity cancer. The overall study: Patients without progression received a fourth nivolumab dose around day 43, then surgical resection on days 50-56. Whole-study results and caveats: With a few patients per group, TCR findings need larger cohorts.

Libraries were prepared by immunoSEQ multiplex PCR; TCRdb keeps only in-frame clonotypes and omits some of them. Of more than 30,000 clones in the sample, around 38% were seen once. The CDR3 length is 14 residues. The V end lost 6 bases, the J end lost 4 bases, and 13 bases lay between the germline ends. Germline CDR1 reads SEHNR; CDR2 reads FQNEAQ (reference sequence). This TCR was recovered from a person between 35 and 79 years old with oral cavity squamous cell carcinoma. The source was tumor tissue, collected after nivolumab (anti-PD-1) treatment. The chain combines TRBV7-9 with TRBJ1-3; TRBD1 is a possible D gene (6 bases). The CDR3 sequence: CASSPNRDGNTIYF. The CDR3 DNA reads as TGTGCCAGCAGTCCCAACAGGGACGGAAACACCATATATTTT.